The 9 T cell receptor beta chains below come from one sample, sequenced in a study of blood T cell repertoires in COVID-19. Some clones are missing from TCRdb's copy, which holds only in-frame ones; the method was immunoSEQ multiplex PCR. This sample has about 80,000 clones, with about 85% found just once. Sample: peripheral blood. These receptors originate from a human donor in a cohort sampled during active COVID-19.

The gene calls are TRBV6-4 and TRBJ2-1; 8 bases align to TRBD1. With V trimmed by 2 bases and J by 7 bases, 10 bases remained unmatched. This CDR3 spans 16 amino acids. Germline CDR1 MRHNA, CDR2 SNTAGT. Here the CDR3 DNA reads TGTGCCAGCAGTGACCAAGAGACAGGGGAAGTGAATGAGCAGTTCTTC. Protein: CASSDQETGEVNEQFF.

The chain uses TRBV29-1 and TRBJ1-2; 9 positions agree with TRBD1. CDR1 and CDR2 (germline): SQVTM, ANQGSEA. J was trimmed by 2 bases and V by 0 bases; bases with no gene match: 7. There are 16 residues in the CDR3. CDR3 DNA sequence: TGCAGCGTTGAAGATCGGGTTGGGACAGGGAACTATGGCTACACCTTC. This translates into CSVEDRVGTGNYGYTF.

The chain is built from TRBV27 and TRBJ2-7; 7 nucleotides match TRBD1. Trimming took 5 bases from V and 3 from J; bases not matched to a gene: 7. The CDR3 contains 14 residues. From germline, CDR1 is MNHEY and CDR2 SMNVEV (reference sequence). The CDR3, as DNA: TGTGCCAGCAGTCCCTCGGGACAGCTCTACGAGCAGTACTTC. It is translated as CASSPSGQLYEQYF.

This clone was recorded a few times. Other nucleotide sequences from this sample produce the same CDR3. The gene calls are TRBV19 and TRBJ2-7, with TRBD1 identical over 11 bases. Germline V gene sequence: CDR1 LNHDA, CDR2 SQIVND (reference sequence). V shed 2 bases and J 4 bases; nucleotides not matched to a gene: 4. The CDR3 is 15 residues long. The DNA of the CDR3 is TGTGCCAGTAGTATAAGTGGACAGGGGGCGTACGAGCAGTACTTC. Residues: CASSISGQGAYEQYF.

This chain links TRBV30 with TRBJ2-5; D gene ambiguous. CDR1 and CDR2 from the germline V gene are GTSNPN and SVGIG (reference sequence). V dropped 2 bases and J dropped 0 bases, with 4 bases sitting between them. This CDR3 has 12 amino acids. The CDR3 nucleotides are TGTGCCTGGAGTATCGACCAAGAGACCCAGTACTTC. Its translation is CAWSIDQETQYF.

The chain is built from TRBV11-2 and TRBJ1-6; D possibly corresponds to TRBD1 (5 bases). The length of the CDR3 is 13 residues. Trimming removed 3 bases from V and 6 bases from J, with 6 bases in between. Germline values: CDR1 SGHAT, CDR2 FQNNGV. This CDR3 is CASSFQGNSPLHF. The CDR3 DNA sequence: TGTGCCAGCAGCTTTCAGGGTAATTCACCCCTCCACTTT.

The gene calls are TRBV28 and TRBJ2-7; 13 bases are shared with TRBD2. J gave up 6 bases and V 5 bases, and 7 bases lay outside the gene matches. The CDR3 runs to 15 residues. The V gene's germline CDR1 is MDHEN and CDR2 SYDVKM. The CDR3 nucleotides read TGTGCCAGCAGTCAGACTAGCGGGAGGCTTCGCGAGCAGTACTTC. This sequence encodes CASSQTSGRLREQYF.

This sequence joins TRBV28 and TRBJ2-6; D is perhaps TRBD2 (6 bases). V was pared by 2 bases and J by 3 bases, with 11 bases between. Germline CDR1 reads MDHEN; CDR2 reads SYDVKM. The CDR3 is made up of 16 amino acids. As DNA, the CDR3 is TGTGCCAGCAGTTTAATTTGGGGAGGTGGGGCCAACGTCCTGACTTTC. As protein: CASSLIWGGGANVLTF. Together with reference TRBV28 and TRBJ2-6, the CDR3 gives the full variable domain: DVKVTQSSRYLVKRTGEKVFLECVQDMDHENMFWYRQDPGLGLRLIYFSYDVKMKEKGDIPEGYSVSREKKERFSLILESASTNQTSMYLCASSLIWGGGANVLTFGAGSRLTVL.

The chain combines TRBV28 with TRBJ1-6; D not certain. V was clipped by 5 bases and J by 10 bases, with 15 bases between them. The CDR3 is 14 amino acids. Germline V lookup: CDR1 MDHEN, CDR2 SYDVKM. The CDR3 coding sequence is TGTGCCAGCAGTCAACCAAATCTGGAGTCACCCCTCCACTTT. This gives the protein CASSQPNLESPLHF.